Shown below are 19 T cell receptor beta chains from a single sample sequenced in a study of blood T cell repertoires in COVID-19. The protocol was immunoSEQ multiplex PCR, while the TCRdb copy is restricted to in-frame clones and leaves out a portion. Found here are 100,000 to 150,000 clones, around 90% of them singletons; the top ten hold 3.8%. The sequencing sample was made of peripheral blood. Receptors originate from a woman aged 55-70 years with COVID-19, enrolled during active disease.

V is TRBV7-9 and J is TRBJ2-1, with no clear D. Germline lookup yields CDR1 SEHNR and CDR2 FQNEAQ (reference sequence). The CDR3 spans 15 residues. V shed 3 bases and J shed 0 bases, with 9 bases lying between them. DNA of the CDR3: TGTGCCAGCAGCTTTAACAGATACTCCTACAATGAGCAGTTCTTC. Its translation is CASSFNRYSYNEQFF. Full variable domain (rest looked up from reference TRBV7-9 and TRBJ2-1): DTGVSQNPRHKITKRGQNVTFRCDPISEHNRLYWYRQTLGQGPEFLTYFQNEAQLEKSRLLSDRFSAERPKGSFSTLEIQRTEQGDSAMYLCASSFNRYSYNEQFFGPGTRLTVL.

The chain uses TRBV25-1 and TRBJ1-5; possible D gene TRBD1, 6 bases. This CDR3 is 15 amino acids long. Between the trimmed V and J ends, which lost 3 bases and 2 bases, there was a span of 11 bases. The V gene's germline CDR1 is MGHDK and CDR2 SYGVNS. DNA of the CDR3: TGTGCCAGCAGTGAGACAGGAATAGGCAATCAGCCCCAGCATTTT. As protein: CASSETGIGNQPQHF.

The chain recombines TRBV18 with TRBJ1-5, with a possible D match to TRBD1 (6 bases). Germline values: CDR1 KGHSH, CDR2 LQKENI. V shed 3 bases and J shed 0 bases, with 9 bases lying between them. The CDR3 consists of 15 residues. CDR3 amino acids: CASSPTGNSNQPQHF. For the CDR3, the DNA is TGTGCCAGCTCACCCACAGGGAATAGCAATCAGCCCCAGCATTTT.

This clone has just one count. The CDR3: CAKDRGGTGELFF. Written as DNA, the CDR3 is TGTGCCAAAGACAGGGGGGGCACCGGGGAGCTGTTTTTT. This chain joins TRBV2 and TRBJ2-2; 9 nucleotides line up with TRBD1. Germline V gene sequence: CDR1 SNHLY, CDR2 FYNNEI. The CDR3 covers 13 residues. Trimming at V came to 10 bases and at J to 4 bases, leaving 4 bases not matched to a gene.

As DNA, the CDR3 is TGTGCCAGCAGCCCTCTAACAGGGCTTTCGTATAATTCACCCCTCCACTTT. Translated: CASSPLTGLSYNSPLHF. The rearrangement uses TRBV3-1 (or the pseudogene TRBV3-2) and TRBJ1-6, with a possible D match to TRBD1 (6 bases). V dropped 4 bases and J dropped 4 bases, with 17 bases sitting between them. CDR3 size: 17 residues. Germline CDR1 is LGHDT and CDR2 is YNNKEL (reference sequence).

CDR3 in DNA: TGTGCCAGCAGTCTTCTAGCGGGGGGGCCCGGTGAGCAGTTCTTC. Its protein product is CASSLLAGGPGEQFF. This sequence joins TRBV6-2 or TRBV6-3 and TRBJ2-1; 12 bases agree with TRBD2. Germline V gene data show CDR1 as MNHEY and CDR2 as SVGEGT. The CDR3 runs 15 residues. The trim removed 5 bases at V and 9 bases at J, leaving 8 bases unmatched.

The rearrangement uses TRBV3-1 (or the pseudogene TRBV3-2) and TRBJ1-5; D gene uncertain. The V gene lost 3 bases and the J gene lost 7 bases, with 13 bases spanning the gap. There are 14 residues in the CDR3. Germline CDR1 and CDR2: LGHDT and YNNKEL (reference sequence). The CDR3 protein is CASSQRGERQPQHF. The CDR3 DNA is TGTGCCAGCAGCCAGCGTGGGGAGAGGCAGCCCCAGCATTTT.

The chain links TRBV30 to TRBJ2-1; weak D call: TRBD1 (6 bases). The V and J ends lost 1 base and 9 bases respectively, with 16 bases between them. This CDR3 contains 14 residues. Looked up from germline, CDR1 is GTSNPN and CDR2 is SVGIG (reference sequence). The CDR3, as DNA: TGTGCCTGGAGTGGGTCCTACAGGGCGGGTGAGCAGTTCTTC. It yields the protein CAWSGSYRAGEQFF.

The chain uses TRBV7-2 and TRBJ1-2, with 9 bases identical to TRBD1. J was trimmed by 7 bases and V by 5 bases; bases with no gene match: 2. Germline V CDR1 and CDR2: SGHTA, FQGNSA. CDR3 length: 12 residues. The CDR3 loop is CASSVTGGGYTF. Written as DNA, the CDR3 is TGTGCCAGCAGCGTGACAGGGGGTGGCTACACCTTC. The complete variable domain, with remaining parts taken from reference TRBV7-2 and TRBJ1-2, reads GAGVSQSPSNKVTEKGKDVELRCDPISGHTALYWYRQSLGQGLEFLIYFQGNSAPDKSGLPSDRFSAERTGGSVSTLTIQRTQQEDSAVYLCASSVTGGGYTFGSGTRLTVV.

V gene TRBV7-2 combines with J gene TRBJ1-3; 8 positions match TRBD1. Trimming removed 10 bases from V and 0 bases from J; junction bases left unmatched: 5. CDR3 length equals 14 residues. Per the germline V gene, CDR1 is SGHTA and CDR2 is FQGNSA. The CDR3, as DNA: TGTGCCACTGCCGGACAGGGCTCTGGAAACACCATATATTTT. Protein product: CATAGQGSGNTIYF.

The chain has TRBV7-6 and TRBJ2-3; weak D call: TRBD2 (7 bases). Trimming took 4 bases from V and 2 from J, leaving 16 bases between them. This CDR3 is built from 16 residues. CDR1 SGHVS and CDR2 FNYEAQ come from the germline V gene. CDR3 residues: CASSSVWGGPTDTQYF. The CDR3 bases are TGTGCCAGCAGCTCCGTATGGGGGGGGCCCACAGATACGCAGTATTTT.

This chain uses TRBV6-5 with TRBJ2-7; possible D gene TRBD1, 7 bases. CDR3 size: 13 residues. Per the germline V gene, CDR1 is MNHEY and CDR2 is SVGAGI. The germline V and J ends were trimmed by 7 bases and 4 bases, with 14 bases remaining between them. CDR3 sequence (DNA): TGTGCCAGCACCCGTCAGGGGGGTTACGAGCAGTACTTC. Encoded protein: CASTRQGGYEQYF.

The chain has TRBV7-3 and TRBJ2-5; tentative D call: TRBD2 (6 bases). V lost 5 bases, J lost 1 base, and 14 bases lay in between. The V gene's germline CDR1 is SGHTA and CDR2 FQGTGA. The CDR3 has 15 amino acids. This chain's CDR3 is CASSPHGGPQETQYF. The CDR3 region has the DNA TGTGCCAGCAGCCCACACGGGGGTCCCCAAGAGACCCAGTACTTC.

The chain links TRBV9 to TRBJ2-3; TRBD2 matches at 8 bases. Germline V CDR1 and CDR2: SGDLS, YYNGEE. V lost 0 bases, J lost 0 bases, and 9 bases stayed unmatched. The CDR3 consists of 18 residues. As DNA, the CDR3 is TGTGCCAGCAGCGTAGGCCTCTCGGGGGGGCCGAGCACAGATACGCAGTATTTT. This gives the protein CASSVGLSGGPSTDTQYF.

The rearrangement uses TRBV19 and TRBJ2-3, with TRBD2 matching over 11 bases. The CDR3 sequence is 16 residues long. V was pared by 3 bases and J by 4 bases, with 6 bases of the junction left unmatched. Germline CDR1 LNHDA, CDR2 SQIVND (reference sequence). CDR3 sequence reads: CASSMLAGGPADTQYF. The DNA for the CDR3 is TGTGCCAGTAGTATGTTAGCGGGGGGGCCCGCAGATACGCAGTATTTT.

V and J are TRBV7-9 and TRBJ2-4, with 12 bases identical to TRBD2. This CDR3 comprises 17 residues. CDR1 and CDR2 (germline): SEHNR, FQNEAQ (reference sequence). Trimming cost V 4 bases and J 8 bases; bases outside gene matches: 12. CDR3 in amino acids: CASSSLAGGLELDIQYF. In DNA form, the CDR3 reads TGTGCCAGCAGCTCGCTAGCGGGGGGGCTTGAGTTGGACATTCAGTACTTC.

The rearrangement uses TRBV29-1 and TRBJ1-1, with 7 bases matching TRBD1. Trimming removed 3 bases from V and 0 bases from J; junction bases left unmatched: 4. The CDR3 is made up of 14 amino acids. Germline values: CDR1 SQVTM, CDR2 ANQGSEA. The CDR3 DNA reads as TGCAGCGTTGAGAAGGGACAGCTGAACACTGAAGCTTTCTTT. Amino acid sequence: CSVEKGQLNTEAFF. Full variable domain (outside the CDR3, taken from reference TRBV29-1 and TRBJ1-1): SAVISQKPSRDICQRGTSLTIQCQVDSQVTMMFWYRQQPGQSLTLIATANQGSEATYESGFVIDKFPISRPNLTFSTLTVSNMSPEDSSIYLCSVEKGQLNTEAFFGQGTRLTVV.

V gene TRBV9 combines with J gene TRBJ2-7; 9 nucleotides align to TRBD1. Trimming removed 4 bases from V and 5 bases from J; junction bases left unmatched: 7. CDR3 length: 14 amino acids. Germline CDR1 reads SGDLS; CDR2 reads YYNGEE. CDR3 in DNA: TGTGCCAGCAGCAGCGGAGACAGGGGGGACGAGCAGTACTTC. It is translated as CASSSGDRGDEQYF.

The chain carries TRBV5-1 and TRBJ2-3; a weak D match, TRBD2 (6 bases). CDR1 is SGHRS and CDR2 is YFSETQ in the germline V gene. Trimming removed 0 bases from V and 0 bases from J, with 17 bases in between. This CDR3 has 18 residues. CDR3 sequence reads: CASSLGRGGTPSTDTQYF. In nucleotides, the CDR3 is TGCGCCAGCAGCTTGGGTCGTGGCGGGACCCCTAGCACAGATACGCAGTATTTT.